This T cell receptor (beta chain) was recorded in a study of T cell changes during pregnancy in multiple sclerosis (dated by TCRdb to between 2018 and 2021). Turning to the overall study: Changes in the T cell repertoire over the course of pregnancy were examined in this study in women with multiple sclerosis.

After removal of 4 bases from V and 4 bases from J, the junction retains 6 bases not matched to a gene. The CDR3 starts with the cysteine, ends with the phenylalanine, and has 15 residues. The CDR3 DNA has 45 bases and is translated from base 1. CDR1 and CDR2 are read off the germline V gene as SGHRS and YFSETQ. Worth noting for this clone: Its antigen is not yet known. The sample holds no much larger clone one base away, and base qualities are not on file.

Library preparation was by the immunoSEQ multiplex PCR assay. Not all clones reach the TCRdb copy of this immuneACCESS table, which keeps in-frame sequences only. Checked studies attribute under half of the gap to unresolved V genes and leave the rest unexplained. This sample has around 70,000 clones in its table, and about nine tenths of those were observed once. Roughly 1.5% of the sample is taken by the ten largest. The receptor chain draws on TRBV5-1 and TRBJ2-3; 10 junctional bases match TRBD1. This receptor was identified in a female donor with multiple sclerosis, enrolled in a pregnancy study. Sample: peripheral blood, taken in the third trimester of pregnancy. Here the CDR3 is given as CASSRGTGVPDTQYF. The nucleotide sequence reads as follows: TGCGCCAGCAGCCGTGGGACAGGGGTCCCAGATACGCAGTATTTT.